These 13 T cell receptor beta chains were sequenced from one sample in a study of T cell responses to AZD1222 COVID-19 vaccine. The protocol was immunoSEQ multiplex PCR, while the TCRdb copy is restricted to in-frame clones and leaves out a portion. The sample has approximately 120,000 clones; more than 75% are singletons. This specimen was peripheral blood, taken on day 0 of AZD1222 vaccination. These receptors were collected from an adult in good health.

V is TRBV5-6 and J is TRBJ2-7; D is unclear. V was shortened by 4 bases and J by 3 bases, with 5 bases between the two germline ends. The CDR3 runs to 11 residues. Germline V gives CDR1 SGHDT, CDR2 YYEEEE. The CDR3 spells CASSTLYEQYF. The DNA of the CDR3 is TGTGCCAGCAGCACTCTCTACGAGCAGTACTTC.

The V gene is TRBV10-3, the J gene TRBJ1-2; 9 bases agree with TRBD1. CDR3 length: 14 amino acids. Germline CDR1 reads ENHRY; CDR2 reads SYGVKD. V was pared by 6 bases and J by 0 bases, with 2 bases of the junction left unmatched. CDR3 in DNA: TGTGCCATCAGCGGGACAGGGACTAACTATGGCTACACCTTC. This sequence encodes CAISGTGTNYGYTF.

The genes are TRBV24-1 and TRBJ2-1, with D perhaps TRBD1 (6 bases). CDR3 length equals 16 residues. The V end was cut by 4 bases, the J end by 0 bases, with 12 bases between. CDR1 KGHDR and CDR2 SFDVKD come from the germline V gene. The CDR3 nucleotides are TGTGCCACCAGTGAACCCGACAGGAGCTCCTACAATGAGCAGTTCTTC. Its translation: CATSEPDRSSYNEQFF.

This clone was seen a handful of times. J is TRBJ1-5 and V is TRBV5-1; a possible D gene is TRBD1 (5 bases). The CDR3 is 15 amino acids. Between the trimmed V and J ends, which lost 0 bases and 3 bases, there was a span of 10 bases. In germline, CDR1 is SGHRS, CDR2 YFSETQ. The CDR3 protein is CASSLAPGPNQPQHF. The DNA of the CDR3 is TGCGCCAGCAGCTTGGCCCCGGGGCCCAATCAGCCCCAGCATTTT.

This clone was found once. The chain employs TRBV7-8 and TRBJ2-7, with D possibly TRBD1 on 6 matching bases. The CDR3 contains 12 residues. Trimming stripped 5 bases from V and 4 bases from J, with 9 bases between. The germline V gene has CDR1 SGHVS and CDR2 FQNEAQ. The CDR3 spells CASSLRGYEQYF. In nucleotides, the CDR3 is TGTGCCAGCAGCCTAAGGGGGTACGAGCAGTACTTC.

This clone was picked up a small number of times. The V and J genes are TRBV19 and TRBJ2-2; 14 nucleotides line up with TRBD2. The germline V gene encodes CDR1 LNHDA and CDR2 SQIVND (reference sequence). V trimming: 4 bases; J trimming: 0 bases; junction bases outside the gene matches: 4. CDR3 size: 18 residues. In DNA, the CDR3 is TGTGCCAGTAGTAAGACTAGCGGGGGGGCTCCGAACACCGGGGAGCTGTTTTTT. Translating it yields CASSKTSGGAPNTGELFF. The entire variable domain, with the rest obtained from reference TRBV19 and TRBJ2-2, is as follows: DGGITQSPKYLFRKEGQNVTLSCEQNLNHDAMYWYRQDPGQGLRLIYYSQIVNDFQKGDIAEGYSVSREKKESFPLTVTSAQKNPTAFYLCASSKTSGGAPNTGELFFGEGSRLTVL.

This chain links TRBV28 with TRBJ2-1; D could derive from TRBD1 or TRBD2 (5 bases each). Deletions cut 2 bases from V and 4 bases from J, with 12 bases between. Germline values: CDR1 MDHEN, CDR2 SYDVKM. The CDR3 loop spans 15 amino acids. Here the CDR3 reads CASSLGGARYNEQFF. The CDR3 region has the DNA TGTGCCAGCAGTTTAGGGGGAGCAAGGTACAATGAGCAGTTCTTC.

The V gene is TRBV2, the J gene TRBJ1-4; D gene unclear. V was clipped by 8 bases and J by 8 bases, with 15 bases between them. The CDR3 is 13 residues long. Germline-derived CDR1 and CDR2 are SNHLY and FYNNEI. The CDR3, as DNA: TGTGCCAGCCAGAGGGAGGTGGGGGAAAAACTGTTTTTT. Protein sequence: CASQREVGEKLFF.

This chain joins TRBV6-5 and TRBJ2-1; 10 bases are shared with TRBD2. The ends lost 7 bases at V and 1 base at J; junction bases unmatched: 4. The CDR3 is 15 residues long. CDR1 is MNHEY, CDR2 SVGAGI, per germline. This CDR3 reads CASTFSGGSYNEQFF. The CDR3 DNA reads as TGTGCCAGCACCTTTAGCGGGGGGTCCTACAATGAGCAGTTCTTC.

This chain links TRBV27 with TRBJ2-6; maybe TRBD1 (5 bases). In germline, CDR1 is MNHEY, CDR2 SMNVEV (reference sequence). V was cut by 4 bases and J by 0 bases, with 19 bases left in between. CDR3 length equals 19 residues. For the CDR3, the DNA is TGTGCCAGCAGTTCACGACCGACAGACGGGCCCTCTGGGGCCAACGTCCTGACTTTC. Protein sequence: CASSSRPTDGPSGANVLTF.

For the CDR3, the DNA is TGTGCCAGTAGTACCCGACAGGCACGCACGATCAATGAGCAGTTCTTC. It yields the protein CASSTRQARTINEQFF. The V call is TRBV19, the J call TRBJ2-1; D possibly corresponds to TRBD1 (6 bases). The germline V gene encodes CDR1 LNHDA and CDR2 SQIVND (reference sequence). This CDR3 comprises 16 residues. Deletions cut 4 bases from V and 6 bases from J, with 19 bases between.

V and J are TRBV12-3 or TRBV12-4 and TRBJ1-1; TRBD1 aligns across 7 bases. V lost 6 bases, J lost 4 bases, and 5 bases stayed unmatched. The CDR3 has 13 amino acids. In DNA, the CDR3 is TGTGCCAGCAGCCGCGACAGGGTCACTGAAGCTTTCTTT. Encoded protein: CASSRDRVTEAFF.

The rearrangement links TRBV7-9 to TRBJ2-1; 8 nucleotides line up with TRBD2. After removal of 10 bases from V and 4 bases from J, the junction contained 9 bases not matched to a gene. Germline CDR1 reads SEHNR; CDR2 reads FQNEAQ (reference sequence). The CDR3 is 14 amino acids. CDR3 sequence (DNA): TGTGCCACGGGACGGGAGGGCTTGTACAATGAGCAGTTCTTC. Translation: CATGREGLYNEQFF. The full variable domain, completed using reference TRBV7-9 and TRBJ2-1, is DTGVSQNPRHKITKRGQNVTFRCDPISEHNRLYWYRQTLGQGPEFLTYFQNEAQLEKSRLLSDRFSAERPKGSFSTLEIQRTEQGDSAMYLCATGREGLYNEQFFGPGTRLTVL.